This record concerns one T cell receptor (beta chain) sequence. Only a few counts were recorded for this clonotype. Its antigen remains undetermined. Base-call qualities are not available, and no considerably larger clone is one nucleotide away. Sequencing was carried out with an Illumina HiSeq 1500. TCRdb's own reprocessing of the public reads used fastp at Q25 and MiXCR and kept productive beta chains. Every distinct CDR3 protein forms one entry, paired with its most common genes and DNA. In this sample the table shows about 310,000 distinct CDR3 sequences, around 25% of which occur a single time. The ten largest account for roughly 13% of the sample. The treatment or condition label on this specimen signifies: in vitro stimulation with specific CMV peptide epitopes to enrich CMV-specific T cells. This record comes from a study of T cell repertoires in cytomegalovirus infection (dated by TCRdb to about 2019). With respect to the entire study: The peptide stimulations were aimed at well-studied HLA-B-restricted epitopes as well as recently identified HLA-C-restricted CMV epitopes, whose presentation resists viral immunomodulation. The HLA type of each donor mattered for the analysis, because public TCR beta signatures pointed to carriage of CMV infection along with the matching HLA type.

General findings and caveats noted by the study authors: The ex vivo response was dominated by HLA-C-restricted CMV-specific TCR beta clonotypes, and the single most frequent clonotype in two of eight donors was supplied by these HLA-C-restricted clonotypes. In both this cohort and an independent roughly 350-donor cohort, the cumulative frequency of public TCR beta family members distinguished carriers of CMV infection plus the relevant HLA type.

Spanning cysteine to phenylalanine, the CDR3 consists of 13 amino acids. The only DNA kept is the CDR3, 39 bases in frame from the first base. The CDR1 and CDR2 encoded by the germline V gene are MDHEN and SYDVKM. Trimming at the junction amounts to 5 bases on V and 4 bases on J, and the germline ends lie 9 bases apart. This sequence uses TRBV28 and TRBJ2-1; the D gene is possibly TRBD1 or TRBD2, with 6 bases matching each. The input for sequencing was cultured PBMCs, taken from culture after CMV antigen stimulation. This receptor was identified in a human donor in good health (CMV status not recorded). Some clones in this sample may be carry-over from other donors' samples. The nucleotide sequence is given as TGTGCCAGCAGTATAGGGGGGTACAATGAGCAGTTCTTC. Its translation is CASSIGGYNEQFF.